These 4 T cell receptor beta chains were all obtained from the same sample, sequenced in a study of blood T cell repertoires in COVID-19. Clones were read by immunoSEQ multiplex PCR, and TCRdb kept only the in-frame ones, dropping some. The sample yields roughly 250,000 clones, roughly 90% seen once. Source material: peripheral blood. These receptors were obtained from a man aged 30 to 45 with acute or convalescent COVID-19.

This clone was found a few times. The gene calls are TRBV5-1 and TRBJ1-6; 8 bases are a match to TRBD1. V shed 5 bases and J 6 bases; nucleotides not matched to a gene: 7. CDR1 is SGHRS and CDR2 is YFSETQ in the germline V gene. The length of the CDR3 is 15 residues. Written as DNA, the CDR3 is TGCGCCAGCAGGTATTCGGGACAGGCTAATTCACCCCTCCACTTT. Its translation is CASRYSGQANSPLHF.

This chain uses TRBV2 with TRBJ2-5, with 8 bases aligning to TRBD2. This CDR3 has 17 amino acids. The germline CDR1 and CDR2 sequences are SNHLY and FYNNEI. With 0 bases clipped from V and 4 bases from J, the junction kept 10 bases outside the gene matches. The CDR3 region has the DNA TGTGCCAGCAGTGAAGCGCGGAACGGGGGGGCGCGAGAGACCCAGTACTTC. It specifies CASSEARNGGARETQYF.

This clone was found once. V is TRBV14 and J is TRBJ1-1; D uncertain. The CDR3 runs 15 residues. Germline CDR1 SGHDN, CDR2 FVKESK. The V end lost 3 bases, the J end lost 1 base, and 12 bases lay between the germline ends. The CDR3 protein is CASSHQTAPNTEAFF. The CDR3 DNA is TGTGCCAGCAGCCATCAAACAGCTCCGAACACTGAAGCTTTCTTT.

This clone has more than one count but fewer than ten. The chain combines TRBV7-9 with TRBJ1-6; D not resolved. This CDR3 is built from 13 residues. V lost 8 bases and J lost 5, with 10 bases in between. The germline gives CDR1 SEHNR, CDR2 FQNEAQ (reference sequence). The CDR3 here is CASRPGNNSPLHF. As DNA, the CDR3 is TGTGCCAGCCGCCCGGGGAATAATTCACCCCTCCACTTT.